This entry features one T cell receptor (beta chain) sequence. Antigen unknown. This entry comes from a study of shared clonotypes between healthy human individuals. Regarding the study as a whole: Sampling included only blood; tissue repertoires likely differ.

Sequenced by immunoSEQ multiplex PCR; TCRdb stores in-frame clones only, minus some. Of some 2.1 million clones in the sample, roughly 96% were seen once. The receptor was derived from a young man in good health. Input material: naive CD4+ T cells sorted from blood. Regarding subset: CD45RA+ positively selected.

CDR3 DNA: TGTGCCAGCAGCTTAGATCGAGGCAAGACCTACGAGCAGTACTTC. Residues: CASSLDRGKTYEQYF. The rearrangement links TRBV11-2 to TRBJ2-7; D gene ambiguous. V gave up 0 bases and J gave up 2 bases, with 11 bases separating them. The CDR3 consists of 15 residues. Looked up from germline, CDR1 is SGHAT and CDR2 is FQNNGV.